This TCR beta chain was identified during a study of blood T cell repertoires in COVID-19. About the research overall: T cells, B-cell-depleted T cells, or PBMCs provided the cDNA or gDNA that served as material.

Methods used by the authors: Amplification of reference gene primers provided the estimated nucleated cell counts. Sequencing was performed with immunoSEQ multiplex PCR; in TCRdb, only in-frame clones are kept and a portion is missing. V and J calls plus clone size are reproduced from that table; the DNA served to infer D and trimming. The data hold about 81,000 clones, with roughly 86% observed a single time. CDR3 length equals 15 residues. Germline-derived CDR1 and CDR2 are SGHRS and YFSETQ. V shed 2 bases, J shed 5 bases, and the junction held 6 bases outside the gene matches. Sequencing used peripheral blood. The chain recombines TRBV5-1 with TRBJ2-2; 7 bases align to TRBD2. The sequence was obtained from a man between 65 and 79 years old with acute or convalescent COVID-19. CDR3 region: CASSFGDYATGELFF. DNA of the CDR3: TGCGCCAGCAGCTTCGGGGACTACGCAACCGGGGAGCTGTTTTTT.